The 8 T cell receptor beta chains reported below all come from one sample, sequenced in a study of blood T cell repertoires in COVID-19. Data came from immunoSEQ multiplex PCR; TCRdb stores just in-frame clones and leaves some out. Of about 190,000 clones listed, approximately 91% are singletons. The sequencing input was peripheral blood. These receptors were collected from a man aged 35 to 55 with acute or convalescent COVID-19.

In DNA form, the CDR3 reads TGTGCCAGCAGCCGGCGGGGCGGACACAATGAGCAGTTCTTC. Translating gives CASSRRGGHNEQFF. The chain joins TRBV3-1 (or the pseudogene TRBV3-2) to TRBJ2-1, with D tentatively TRBD2 (6 bases). V lost 4 bases to trimming and J lost 5 bases, with 12 bases between them. This CDR3 spans 14 amino acids. The germline CDR1 and CDR2 sequences are LGHDT and YNNKEL (reference sequence).

The rearrangement links TRBV5-6 to TRBJ1-1; D perhaps matches TRBD1 (6 bases). The CDR3 runs 15 residues. CDR1 SGHDT and CDR2 YYEEEE come from the germline V gene. V lost 1 base and J 1 base, leaving 11 bases between the germline ends. CDR3 sequence reads: CASSLYDRRNTEAFF. CDR3 sequence (DNA): TGTGCCAGCAGCTTGTATGACAGGAGGAACACTGAAGCTTTCTTT. The variable domain in full, completed from reference TRBV5-6 and TRBJ1-1, reads DAGVTQSPTHLIKTRGQQVTLRCSPKSGHDTVSWYQQALGQGPQFIFQYYEEEERQRGNFPDRFSGHQFPNYSSELNVNALLLGDSALYLCASSLYDRRNTEAFFGQGTRLTVV.

This clone has a single count. The V and J genes are TRBV11-2 and TRBJ1-2; 8 nucleotides line up with TRBD1. The ends lost 1 base at V and 6 bases at J; junction bases unmatched: 19. Germline values: CDR1 SGHAT, CDR2 FQNNGV. This CDR3 has 19 residues. CDR3 in amino acids: CASSLGMVGPGQVINGYTF. CDR3 nucleotide sequence: TGTGCCAGCAGCTTAGGCATGGTCGGCCCGGGACAGGTGATTAATGGCTACACCTTC.

This clone appeared a few times. V and J are TRBV11-1 and TRBJ2-5; a weak D match, TRBD1 (8 bases). CDR1 and CDR2 from the germline V gene are SGHAT and FQDESV (reference sequence). This CDR3 is 15 amino acids long. The germline V and J ends were trimmed by 1 base and 2 bases, with 11 bases remaining between them. In DNA, the CDR3 is TGTGCCAGCAGCTTAGACAGGGGGGGTCAAGAGACCCAGTACTTC. This codes for CASSLDRGGQETQYF.

The chain has TRBV27 and TRBJ1-1, with a weak D call TRBD1 (5 bases). Germline-derived CDR1 and CDR2 are MNHEY and SMNVEV (reference sequence). The V end was cut by 4 bases, the J end by 1 base, with 10 bases between. The CDR3 runs 14 residues. The DNA of the CDR3 is TGTGCCAGCAGTTCGGGACTCCGGAACACTGAAGCTTTCTTT. It translates to CASSSGLRNTEAFF.

The rearrangement joins TRBV27 to TRBJ2-3; perhaps TRBD2 as D (5 bases). The length of the CDR3 is 14 residues. The germline gives CDR1 MNHEY, CDR2 SMNVEV (reference sequence). The ends were cut back, 1 base at V and 4 bases at J, with 9 bases in the middle. CDR3 amino acids: CASSLFGSADTQYF. In DNA, the CDR3 is TGTGCCAGCAGTTTATTCGGTAGCGCAGATACGCAGTATTTT.

V usage is TRBV6-5 and J usage is TRBJ2-7; D not certain. Trimming took 6 bases from V and 5 from J, leaving 11 bases between them. Looked up from germline, CDR1 is MNHEY and CDR2 is SVGAGI. This CDR3 has 12 amino acids. The CDR3, as DNA: TGTGCCAGCAGATCCCTAGTAGACGAGCAGTACTTC. This gives the protein CASRSLVDEQYF.

The V gene is TRBV3-1 (or the pseudogene TRBV3-2), the J gene TRBJ2-5, with 8 bases matching TRBD2. Germline values: CDR1 LGHDT, CDR2 YNNKEL (reference sequence). CDR3 size: 15 residues. Losses at the gene ends were 5 bases for V and 2 bases for J; bases not matched to a gene: 7. The CDR3 protein is CASSSGGRKQETQYF. The CDR3 DNA is TGTGCCAGCAGCTCGGGGGGGCGTAAGCAAGAGACCCAGTACTTC.